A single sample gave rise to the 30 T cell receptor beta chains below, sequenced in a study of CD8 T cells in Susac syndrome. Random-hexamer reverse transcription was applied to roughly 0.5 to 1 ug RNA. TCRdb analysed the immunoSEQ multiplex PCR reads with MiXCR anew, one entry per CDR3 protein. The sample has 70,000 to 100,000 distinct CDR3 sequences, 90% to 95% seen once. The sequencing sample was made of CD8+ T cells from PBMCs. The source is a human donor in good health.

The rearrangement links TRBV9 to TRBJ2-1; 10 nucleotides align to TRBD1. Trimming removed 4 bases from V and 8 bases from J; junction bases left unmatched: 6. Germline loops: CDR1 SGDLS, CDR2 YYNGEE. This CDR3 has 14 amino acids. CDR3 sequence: CASSPGQGGDEQFF. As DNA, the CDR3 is TGTGCCAGCAGCCCTGGACAGGGGGGCGATGAGCAGTTCTTC.

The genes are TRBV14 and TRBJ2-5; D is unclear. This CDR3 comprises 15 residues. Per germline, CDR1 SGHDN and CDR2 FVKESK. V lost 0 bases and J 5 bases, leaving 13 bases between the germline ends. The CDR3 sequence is CASSQERSGWETQYF. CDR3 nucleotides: TGTGCCAGCAGCCAAGAGAGGTCGGGTTGGGAGACCCAGTACTTC.

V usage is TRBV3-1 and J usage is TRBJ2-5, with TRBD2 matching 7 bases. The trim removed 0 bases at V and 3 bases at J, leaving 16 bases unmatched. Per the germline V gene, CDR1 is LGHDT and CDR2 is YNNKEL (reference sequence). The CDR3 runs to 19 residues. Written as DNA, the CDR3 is TGTGCCAGCAGCCAAGAGTTTCGAGCGGGGCAACGTGGAAAAGAGACCCAGTACTTC. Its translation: CASSQEFRAGQRGKETQYF.

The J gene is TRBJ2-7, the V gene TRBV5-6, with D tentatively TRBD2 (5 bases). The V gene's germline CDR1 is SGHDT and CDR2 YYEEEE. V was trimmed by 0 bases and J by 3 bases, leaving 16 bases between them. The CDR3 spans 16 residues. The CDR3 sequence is CASSLGLGSPLYEQYF. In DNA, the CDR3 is TGTGCCAGCAGCTTGGGATTAGGGAGCCCCCTCTACGAGCAGTACTTC. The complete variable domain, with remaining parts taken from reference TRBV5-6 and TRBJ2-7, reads DAGVTQSPTHLIKTRGQQVTLRCSPKSGHDTVSWYQQALGQGPQFIFQYYEEEERQRGNFPDRFSGHQFPNYSSELNVNALLLGDSALYLCASSLGLGSPLYEQYFGPGTRLTVT.

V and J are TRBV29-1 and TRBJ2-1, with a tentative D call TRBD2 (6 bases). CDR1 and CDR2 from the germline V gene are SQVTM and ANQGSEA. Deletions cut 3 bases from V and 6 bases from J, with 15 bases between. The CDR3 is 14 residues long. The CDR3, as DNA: TGCAGCGTTGAGGGGTTACTAGCCTTCAATGAGCAGTTCTTC. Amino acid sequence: CSVEGLLAFNEQFF.

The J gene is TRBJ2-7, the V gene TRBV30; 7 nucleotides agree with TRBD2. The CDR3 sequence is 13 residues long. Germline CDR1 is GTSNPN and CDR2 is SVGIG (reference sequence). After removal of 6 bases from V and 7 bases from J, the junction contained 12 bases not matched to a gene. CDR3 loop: CACSPSGVGEQYF. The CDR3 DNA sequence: TGTGCCTGCTCCCCGAGCGGGGTGGGGGAGCAGTACTTC.

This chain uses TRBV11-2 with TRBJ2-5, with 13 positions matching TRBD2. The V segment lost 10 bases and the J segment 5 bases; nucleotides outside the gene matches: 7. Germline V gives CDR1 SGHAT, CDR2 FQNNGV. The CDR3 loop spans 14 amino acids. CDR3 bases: TGTGCCACGACTAGCGGGGGGCCAGTCGAGACCCAGTACTTC. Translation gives CATTSGGPVETQYF.

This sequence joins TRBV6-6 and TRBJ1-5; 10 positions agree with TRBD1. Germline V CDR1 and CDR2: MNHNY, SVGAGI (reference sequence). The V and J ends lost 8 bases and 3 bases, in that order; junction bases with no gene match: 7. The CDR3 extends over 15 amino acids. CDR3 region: CASCSGTGVNQPQHF. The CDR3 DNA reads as TGTGCCAGCTGTTCAGGGACAGGGGTCAATCAGCCCCAGCATTTT.

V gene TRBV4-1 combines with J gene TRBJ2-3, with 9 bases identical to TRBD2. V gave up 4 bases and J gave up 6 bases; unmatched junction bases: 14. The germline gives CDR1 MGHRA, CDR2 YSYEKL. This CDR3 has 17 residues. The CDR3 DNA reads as TGCGCCAGCAGCCGGTACCCGGCAAGCGGGGGGTTCGATACGCAGTATTTT. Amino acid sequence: CASSRYPASGGFDTQYF.

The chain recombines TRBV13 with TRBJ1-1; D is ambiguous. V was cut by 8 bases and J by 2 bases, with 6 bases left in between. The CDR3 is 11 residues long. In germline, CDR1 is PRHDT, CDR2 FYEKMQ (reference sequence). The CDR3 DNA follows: TGTGCCAGCTTCAGCAACACTGAAGCTTTCTTT. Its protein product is CASFSNTEAFF.

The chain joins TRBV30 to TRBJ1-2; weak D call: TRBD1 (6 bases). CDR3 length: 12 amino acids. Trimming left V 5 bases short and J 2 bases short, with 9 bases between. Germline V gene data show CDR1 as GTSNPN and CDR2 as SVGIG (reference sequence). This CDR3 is CAWLGGNYGYTF. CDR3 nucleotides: TGTGCCTGGTTAGGGGGGAACTATGGCTACACCTTC.

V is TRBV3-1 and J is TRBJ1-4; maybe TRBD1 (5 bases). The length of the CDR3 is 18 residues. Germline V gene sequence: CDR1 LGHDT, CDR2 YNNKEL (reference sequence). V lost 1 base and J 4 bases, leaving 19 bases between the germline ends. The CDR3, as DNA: TGTGCCAGCAGCCAAGGAGCCAGGGCAGAACCTCTTAATGAAAAACTGTTTTTT. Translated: CASSQGARAEPLNEKLFF.

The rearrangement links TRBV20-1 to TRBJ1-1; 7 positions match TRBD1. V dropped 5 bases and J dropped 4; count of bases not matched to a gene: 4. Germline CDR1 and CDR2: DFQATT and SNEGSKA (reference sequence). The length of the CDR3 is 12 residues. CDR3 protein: CSAETGITEAFF. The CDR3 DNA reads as TGCAGTGCTGAGACAGGGATCACTGAAGCTTTCTTT.

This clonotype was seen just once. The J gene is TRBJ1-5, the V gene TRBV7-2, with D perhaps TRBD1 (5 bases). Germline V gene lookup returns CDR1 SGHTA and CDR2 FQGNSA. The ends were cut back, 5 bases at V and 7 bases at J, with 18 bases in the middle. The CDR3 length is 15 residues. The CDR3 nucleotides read TGTGCCAGCAGCCCGGACTCAGGGTACGGGCAGCCCCAGCATTTT. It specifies CASSPDSGYGQPQHF. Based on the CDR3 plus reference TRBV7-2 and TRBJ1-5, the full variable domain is GAGVSQSPSNKVTEKGKDVELRCDPISGHTALYWYRQSLGQGLEFLIYFQGNSAPDKSGLPSDRFSAERTGGSVSTLTIQRTQQEDSAVYLCASSPDSGYGQPQHFGDGTRLSIL.

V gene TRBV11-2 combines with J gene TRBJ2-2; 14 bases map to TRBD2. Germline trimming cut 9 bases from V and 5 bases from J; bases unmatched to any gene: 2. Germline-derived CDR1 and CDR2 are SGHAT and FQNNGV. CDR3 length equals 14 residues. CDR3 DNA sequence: TGTGCCAGTGGGACTAGCGGGGGTACCGGGGAGCTGTTTTTT. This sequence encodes CASGTSGGTGELFF.

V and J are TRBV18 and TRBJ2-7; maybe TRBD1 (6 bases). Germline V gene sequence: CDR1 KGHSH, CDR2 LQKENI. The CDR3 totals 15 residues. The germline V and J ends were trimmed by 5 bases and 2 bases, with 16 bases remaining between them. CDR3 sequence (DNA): TGTGCCAGCTCATCGTTATCTCAGGGGACCTACGAGCAGTACTTC. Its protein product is CASSSLSQGTYEQYF.

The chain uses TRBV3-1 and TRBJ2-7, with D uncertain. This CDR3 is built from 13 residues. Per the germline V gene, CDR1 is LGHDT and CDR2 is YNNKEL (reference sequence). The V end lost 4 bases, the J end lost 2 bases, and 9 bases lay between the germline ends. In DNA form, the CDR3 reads TGTGCCAGCAGCCCCCCGCAGACCTACGAGCAGTACTTC. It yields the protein CASSPPQTYEQYF.

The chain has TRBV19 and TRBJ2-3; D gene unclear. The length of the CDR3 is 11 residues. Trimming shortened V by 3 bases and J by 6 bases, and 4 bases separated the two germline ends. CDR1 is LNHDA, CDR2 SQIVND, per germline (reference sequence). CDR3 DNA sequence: TGTGCCAGTAGTATCGGGGATACGCAGTATTTT. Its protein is CASSIGDTQYF.

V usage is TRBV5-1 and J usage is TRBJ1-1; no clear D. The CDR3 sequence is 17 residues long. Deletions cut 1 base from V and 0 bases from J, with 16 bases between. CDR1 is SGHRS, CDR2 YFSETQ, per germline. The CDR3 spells CASSLKPQAAMNTEAFF. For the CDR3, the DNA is TGCGCCAGCAGCTTGAAGCCCCAGGCGGCAATGAACACTGAAGCTTTCTTT. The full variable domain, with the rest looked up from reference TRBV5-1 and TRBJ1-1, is KAGVTQTPRYLIKTRGQQVTLSCSPISGHRSVSWYQQTPGQGLQFLFEYFSETQRNKGNFPGRFSGRQFSNSRSEMNVSTLELGDSALYLCASSLKPQAAMNTEAFFGQGTRLTVV.

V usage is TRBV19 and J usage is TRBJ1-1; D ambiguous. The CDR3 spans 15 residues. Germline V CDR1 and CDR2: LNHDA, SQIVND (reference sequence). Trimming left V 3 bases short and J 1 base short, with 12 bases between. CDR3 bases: TGTGCCAGTAGTATTGGATGGGGAACGAACACTGAAGCTTTCTTT. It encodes CASSIGWGTNTEAFF.

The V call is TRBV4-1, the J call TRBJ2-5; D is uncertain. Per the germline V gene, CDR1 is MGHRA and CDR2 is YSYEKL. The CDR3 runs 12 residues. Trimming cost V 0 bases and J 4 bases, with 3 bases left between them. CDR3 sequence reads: CASSQDLETQYF. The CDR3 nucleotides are TGCGCCAGCAGCCAAGATTTAGAGACCCAGTACTTC.

The CDR3 spells CAWMRWGFYNEQFF. The CDR3 DNA reads as TGTGCCTGGATGCGGTGGGGGTTTTACAATGAGCAGTTCTTC. This chain links TRBV30 with TRBJ2-1, with D perhaps given as TRBD1 or TRBD2 (5 bases each). V was clipped by 4 bases and J by 4 bases, with 14 bases between them. CDR3 size: 14 residues. The germline CDR1 and CDR2 sequences are GTSNPN and SVGIG (reference sequence).

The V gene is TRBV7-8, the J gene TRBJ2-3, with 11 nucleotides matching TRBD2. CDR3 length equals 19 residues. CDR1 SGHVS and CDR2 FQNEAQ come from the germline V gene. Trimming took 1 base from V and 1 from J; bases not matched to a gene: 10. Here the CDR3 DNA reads TGTGCCAGCAGCTTAGGAACTAGCGGGGGTCTGCCCCGCACAGATACGCAGTATTTT. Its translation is CASSLGTSGGLPRTDTQYF.

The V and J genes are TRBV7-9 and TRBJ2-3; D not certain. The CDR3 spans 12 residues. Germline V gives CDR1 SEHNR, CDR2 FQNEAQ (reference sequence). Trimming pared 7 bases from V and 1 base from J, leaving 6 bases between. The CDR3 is CASKKGTDTQYF. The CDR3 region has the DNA TGTGCCAGCAAAAAAGGCACAGATACGCAGTATTTT.

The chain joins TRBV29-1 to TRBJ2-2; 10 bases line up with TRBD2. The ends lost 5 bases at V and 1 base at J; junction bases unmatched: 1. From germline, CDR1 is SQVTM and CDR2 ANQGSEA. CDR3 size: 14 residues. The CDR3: CSVRLAGNTGELFF. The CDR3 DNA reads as TGCAGCGTTAGACTAGCGGGGAACACCGGGGAGCTGTTTTTT.

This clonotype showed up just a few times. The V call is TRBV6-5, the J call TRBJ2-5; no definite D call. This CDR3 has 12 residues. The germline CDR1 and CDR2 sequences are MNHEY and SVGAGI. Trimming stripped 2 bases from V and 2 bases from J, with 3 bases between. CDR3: CASSYSQETQYF. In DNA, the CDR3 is TGTGCCAGCAGTTACAGTCAAGAGACCCAGTACTTC.

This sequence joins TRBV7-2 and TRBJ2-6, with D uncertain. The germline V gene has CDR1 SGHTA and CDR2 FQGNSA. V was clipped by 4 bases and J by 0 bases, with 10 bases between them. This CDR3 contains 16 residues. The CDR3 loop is CASSSSRYSGANVLTF. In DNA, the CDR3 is TGTGCCAGCAGCTCCAGTCGTTACTCTGGGGCCAACGTCCTGACTTTC.

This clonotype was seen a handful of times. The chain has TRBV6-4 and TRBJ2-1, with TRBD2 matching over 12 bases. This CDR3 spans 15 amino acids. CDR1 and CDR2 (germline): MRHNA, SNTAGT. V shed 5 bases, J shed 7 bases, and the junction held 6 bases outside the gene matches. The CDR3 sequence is CASSPLAGGVNEQFF. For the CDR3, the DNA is TGTGCCAGCAGTCCACTAGCGGGGGGCGTAAATGAGCAGTTCTTC.

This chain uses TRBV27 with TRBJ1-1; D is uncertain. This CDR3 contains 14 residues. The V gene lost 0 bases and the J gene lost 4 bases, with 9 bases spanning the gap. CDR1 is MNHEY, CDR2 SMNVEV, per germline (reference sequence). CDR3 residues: CASSLSGSLTEAFF. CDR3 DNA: TGTGCCAGCAGTTTATCGGGGAGCCTCACTGAAGCTTTCTTT.

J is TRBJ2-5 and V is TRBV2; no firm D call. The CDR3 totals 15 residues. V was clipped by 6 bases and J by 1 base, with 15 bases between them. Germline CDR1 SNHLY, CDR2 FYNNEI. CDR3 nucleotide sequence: TGTGCCAGCAGCGCTCCGACCAGAACCCAAGAGACCCAGTACTTC. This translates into CASSAPTRTQETQYF.